This TCR beta chain was captured by sequencing in a study of T cell responses to AZD1222 COVID-19 vaccine. Data came from immunoSEQ multiplex PCR; TCRdb stores just in-frame clones and leaves some out. This table holds over 75,000 clones, about nine tenths found once. The specimen comprised peripheral blood, sampled on day 0 of AZD1222 vaccination. This sequence originates from an adult in good health.

CDR3 DNA sequence: TGTGCCAGCAGCGGGACATCGAACACCGGGGAGCTGTTTTTT. Encoded protein: CASSGTSNTGELFF. V is TRBV9 and J is TRBJ2-2; the D gene is possibly TRBD1 (5 bases). The CDR3 spans 14 residues. V was clipped by 3 bases and J by 0 bases, with 6 bases between them. Germline assignment: CDR1 SGDLS and CDR2 YYNGEE.